These 11 T cell receptor beta chains originate from one sample sequenced in a study of OX40 agonist ivuxolimab in advanced cancers. Using immunoSEQ multiplex PCR, the repertoire was profiled, and TCRdb retains in-frame clones only, with some absent. The sample contains about 67,000 clones, approximately 89% of which appear only once. This sample comprised CD4+ or CD8+ T cells sorted from blood, obtained in a trial of the OX40 agonist ivuxolimab. The source is an adult with an advanced solid tumor such as melanoma, head and neck, liver or kidney cancer.

A few counts support this clone. The CDR3 is CASSRQGALNQPQHF. CDR3 DNA: TGTGCCAGTAGTCGCCAGGGAGCCCTCAATCAGCCCCAGCATTTT. The chain joins TRBV19 to TRBJ1-5; tentatively, D is TRBD1 (5 bases). Looked up from germline, CDR1 is LNHDA and CDR2 is SQIVND (reference sequence). The CDR3 length is 15 residues. Trimming removed 5 bases at V and 3 bases at J, with 14 bases between.

The chain combines TRBV4-2 with TRBJ2-3; TRBD2 might be the D (5 bases). Germline CDR1 reads LGHNA; CDR2 reads YNFKEQ. CDR3 length equals 17 residues. V was cut by 0 bases and J by 4 bases, with 17 bases left in between. CDR3 residues: CASSQDLDYLSSDTQYF. In DNA, the CDR3 is TGTGCCAGCAGCCAAGATCTAGACTATTTAAGCTCAGATACGCAGTATTTT.

V is TRBV5-6 and J is TRBJ2-5; D unresolved. CDR3 size: 14 residues. Germline V gene sequence: CDR1 SGHDT, CDR2 YYEEEE. Trimming pared 0 bases from V and 1 base from J, leaving 7 bases between. CDR3 protein: CASSLVAVQETQYF. As DNA, the CDR3 is TGTGCCAGCAGCTTGGTGGCAGTCCAAGAGACCCAGTACTTC.

The chain uses TRBV9 and TRBJ2-2, with TRBD2 matching over 10 bases. This CDR3 comprises 18 residues. CDR1 is SGDLS, CDR2 YYNGEE, per germline. V shed 3 bases, J shed 5 bases, and the junction held 13 bases outside the gene matches. CDR3 nucleotides: TGTGCCAGCAGCGGTAGCGGGGGGTTACCCTTCCCAACCGGGGAGCTGTTTTTT. It codes for CASSGSGGLPFPTGELFF.

This chain joins TRBV28 and TRBJ1-4, with no clear D. Between the trimmed V and J ends, which lost 3 bases and 0 bases, there was a span of 5 bases. The germline V gene encodes CDR1 MDHEN and CDR2 SYDVKM. The CDR3 sequence is 14 residues long. The DNA for the CDR3 is TGTGCCAGCAGTTTGGGGACAACTAATGAAAAACTGTTTTTT. Amino acid sequence: CASSLGTTNEKLFF.

The CDR3 DNA follows: TGTGCCAGCAGTGCTAATCACCCGGGACTGGCGACCACAGATACGCAGTATTTT. This translates into CASSANHPGLATTDTQYF. The chain employs TRBV6-1 and TRBJ2-3; D possibly corresponds to TRBD2 (6 bases). V was cut by 4 bases and J by 2 bases, with 22 bases left in between. The CDR3 is 18 residues long. CDR1 is MNHNS and CDR2 is SASEGT in the germline V gene.

This chain connects TRBV27 to TRBJ1-4, with 7 bases lining up with TRBD1. The CDR3 length is 16 residues. V lost 5 bases and J lost 6; bases outside the gene matches: 12. CDR1 and CDR2 from the germline V gene are MNHEY and SMNVEV (reference sequence). CDR3 nucleotides: TGTGCCAGCAGTAGACAGGGATCCCAATCGTATGAAAAACTGTTTTTT. It translates to CASSRQGSQSYEKLFF.

This chain links TRBV6-5 with TRBJ2-5, with D perhaps TRBD2 (6 bases). The length of the CDR3 is 16 residues. V was pared by 0 bases and J by 0 bases, with 11 bases between. Looked up from germline, CDR1 is MNHEY and CDR2 is SVGAGI. This CDR3 reads CASSYSIGGYQETQYF. The CDR3 nucleotides are TGTGCCAGCAGTTACTCGATTGGGGGGTACCAAGAGACCCAGTACTTC.

Regarding this clone: This sample also contains other DNA sequences that code for the same CDR3. This sequence joins TRBV19 and TRBJ1-1, with D unclear. V was cut by 5 bases and J by 5 bases, with 12 bases left in between. The germline CDR1 and CDR2 sequences are LNHDA and SQIVND (reference sequence). This CDR3 spans 13 amino acids. CDR3 sequence (DNA): TGTGCCAGTAGTCCAATGGCTGGGACTGAAGCTTTCTTT. It specifies CASSPMAGTEAFF.

The V gene is TRBV7-2, the J gene TRBJ2-5, with TRBD2 matching 10 bases. Germline V gives CDR1 SGHTA, CDR2 FQGNSA. The CDR3 extends over 15 amino acids. V was clipped by 3 bases and J by 5 bases; unmatched bases: 6. The CDR3 nucleotides are TGTGCCAGCAGCTTGAGAGCGGGAGGGCGGGAGACCCAGTACTTC. Its protein is CASSLRAGGRETQYF.

The V and J genes are TRBV5-4 and TRBJ2-3; the match to TRBD2 covers 9 bases. Germline trimming cut 0 bases from V and 6 bases from J; bases unmatched to any gene: 5. This CDR3 is built from 15 residues. Germline V CDR1 and CDR2: SGHNT, YYREEE (reference sequence). The CDR3 loop is CASSLVAGAMDTQYF. The CDR3 DNA is TGTGCCAGCAGCTTGGTAGCGGGGGCCATGGATACGCAGTATTTT. Supplemented by reference TRBV5-4 and TRBJ2-3, the full variable domain reads ETGVTQSPTHLIKTRGQQVTLRCSSQSGHNTVSWYQQALGQGPQFIFQYYREEENGRGNFPPRFSGLQFPNYSSELNVNALELDDSALYLCASSLVAGAMDTQYFGPGTRLTVL.